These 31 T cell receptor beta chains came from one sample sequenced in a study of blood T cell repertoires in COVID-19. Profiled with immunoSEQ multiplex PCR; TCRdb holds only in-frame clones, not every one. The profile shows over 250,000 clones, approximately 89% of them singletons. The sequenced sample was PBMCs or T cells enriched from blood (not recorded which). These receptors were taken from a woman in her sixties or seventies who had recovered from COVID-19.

The CDR3 coding sequence is TGTGCCAGCAGAGACTCCCGACAGGGGACCCAAGAGACCCAGTACTTC. Its protein is CASRDSRQGTQETQYF. The rearrangement links TRBV3-1 (or the pseudogene TRBV3-2) to TRBJ2-5; 8 nucleotides align to TRBD1. Germline-derived CDR1 and CDR2 are LGHDT and YNNKEL (reference sequence). The CDR3 consists of 16 residues. The J segment lost 1 base and the V segment lost 6 bases, leaving 10 bases of the junction unmatched.

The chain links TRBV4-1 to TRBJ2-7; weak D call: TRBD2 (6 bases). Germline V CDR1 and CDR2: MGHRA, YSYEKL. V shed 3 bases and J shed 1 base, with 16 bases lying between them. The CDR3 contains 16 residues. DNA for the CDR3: TGCGCCAGCAGCCAGGTACGGGCCGGGAGTTCCTACGAGCAGTACTTC. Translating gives CASSQVRAGSSYEQYF.

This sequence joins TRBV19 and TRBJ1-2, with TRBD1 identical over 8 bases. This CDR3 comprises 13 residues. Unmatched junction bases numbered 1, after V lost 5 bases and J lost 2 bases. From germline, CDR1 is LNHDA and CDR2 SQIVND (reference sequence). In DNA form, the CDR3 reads TGTGCCAGTAGTCGGGACAGGAACTATGGCTACACCTTC. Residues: CASSRDRNYGYTF. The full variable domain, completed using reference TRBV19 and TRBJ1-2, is DGGITQSPKYLFRKEGQNVTLSCEQNLNHDAMYWYRQDPGQGLRLIYYSQIVNDFQKGDIAEGYSVSREKKESFPLTVTSAQKNPTAFYLCASSRDRNYGYTFGSGTRLTVV.

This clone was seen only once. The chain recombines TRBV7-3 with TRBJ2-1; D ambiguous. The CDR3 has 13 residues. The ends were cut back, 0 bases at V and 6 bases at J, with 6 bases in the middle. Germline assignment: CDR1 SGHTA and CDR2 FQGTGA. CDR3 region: CASSLTLANEQFF. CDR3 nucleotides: TGTGCCAGCAGCTTAACATTGGCCAATGAGCAGTTCTTC.

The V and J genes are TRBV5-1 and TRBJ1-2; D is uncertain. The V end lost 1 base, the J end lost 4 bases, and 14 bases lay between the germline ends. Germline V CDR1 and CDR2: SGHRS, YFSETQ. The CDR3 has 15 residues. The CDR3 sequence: CASSLQRGGSYGYTF. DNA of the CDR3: TGCGCCAGCAGCTTGCAACGTGGTGGGAGCTATGGCTACACCTTC.

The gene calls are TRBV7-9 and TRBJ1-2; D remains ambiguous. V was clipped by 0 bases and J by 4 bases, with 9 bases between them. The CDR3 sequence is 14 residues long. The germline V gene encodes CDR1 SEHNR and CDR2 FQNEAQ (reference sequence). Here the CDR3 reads CASSLAPASYGYTF. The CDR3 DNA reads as TGTGCCAGCAGCTTAGCCCCAGCGTCCTATGGCTACACCTTC.

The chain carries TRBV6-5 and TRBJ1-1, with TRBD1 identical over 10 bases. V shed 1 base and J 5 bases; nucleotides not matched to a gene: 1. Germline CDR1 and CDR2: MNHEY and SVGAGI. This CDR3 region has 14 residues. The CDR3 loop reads CASSYWTGGTEAFF. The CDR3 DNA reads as TGTGCCAGCAGTTACTGGACAGGGGGTACTGAAGCTTTCTTT.

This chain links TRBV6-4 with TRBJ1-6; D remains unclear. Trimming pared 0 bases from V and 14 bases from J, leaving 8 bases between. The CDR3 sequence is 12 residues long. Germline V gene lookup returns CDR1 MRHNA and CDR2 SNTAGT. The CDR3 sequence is CASSDSQLSLHF. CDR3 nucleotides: TGTGCCAGCAGTGACTCGCAGTTGTCCCTCCACTTT.

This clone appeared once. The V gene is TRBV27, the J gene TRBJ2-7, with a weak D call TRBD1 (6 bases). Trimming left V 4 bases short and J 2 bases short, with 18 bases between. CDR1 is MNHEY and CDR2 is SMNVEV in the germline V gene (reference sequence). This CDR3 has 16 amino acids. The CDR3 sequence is CASSSGTSPSPYEQYF. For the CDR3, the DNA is TGTGCCAGCAGTTCCGGGACATCTCCTTCCCCCTACGAGCAGTACTTC.

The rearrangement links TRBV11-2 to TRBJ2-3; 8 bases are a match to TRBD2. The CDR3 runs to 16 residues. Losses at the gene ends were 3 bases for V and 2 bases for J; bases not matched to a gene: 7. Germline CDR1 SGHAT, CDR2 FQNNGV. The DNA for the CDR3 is TGTGCCAGCAGCTTCGGCGGGGGGTCCGACACAGATACGCAGTATTTT. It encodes CASSFGGGSDTDTQYF. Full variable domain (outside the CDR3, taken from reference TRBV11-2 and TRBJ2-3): EAGVAQSPRYKIIEKRQSVAFWCNPISGHATLYWYQQILGQGPKLLIQFQNNGVVDDSQLPKDRFSAERLKGVDSTLKIQPAKLEDSAVYLCASSFGGGSDTDTQYFGPGTRLTVL.

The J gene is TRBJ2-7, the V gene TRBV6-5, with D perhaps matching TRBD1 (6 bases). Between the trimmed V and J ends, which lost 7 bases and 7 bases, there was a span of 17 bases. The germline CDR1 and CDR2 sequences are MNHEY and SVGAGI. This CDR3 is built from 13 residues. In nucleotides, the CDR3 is TGTGCCAGCAATACAGGGTCAATAGGAGAGCAGTACTTC. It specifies CASNTGSIGEQYF.

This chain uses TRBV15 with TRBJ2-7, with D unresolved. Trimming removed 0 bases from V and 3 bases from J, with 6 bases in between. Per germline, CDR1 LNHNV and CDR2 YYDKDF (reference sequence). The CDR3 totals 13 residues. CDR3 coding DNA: TGTGCCACCAGCAGAGATCTCAGCTACGAGCAGTACTTC. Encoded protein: CATSRDLSYEQYF.

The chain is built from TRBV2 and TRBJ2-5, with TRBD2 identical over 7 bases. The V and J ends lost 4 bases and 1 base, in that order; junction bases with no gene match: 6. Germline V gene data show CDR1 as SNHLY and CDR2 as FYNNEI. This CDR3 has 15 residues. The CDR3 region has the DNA TGTGCCAGCAGTGGGGAAACTAGCGCCCAAGAGACCCAGTACTTC. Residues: CASSGETSAQETQYF.

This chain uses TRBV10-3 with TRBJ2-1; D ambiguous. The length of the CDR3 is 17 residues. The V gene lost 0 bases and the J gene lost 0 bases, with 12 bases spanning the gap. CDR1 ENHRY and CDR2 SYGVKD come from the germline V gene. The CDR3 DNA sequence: TGTGCCATCAGTGAGTCGCGGAGCGAGAGCTCCTACAATGAGCAGTTCTTC. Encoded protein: CAISESRSESSYNEQFF.

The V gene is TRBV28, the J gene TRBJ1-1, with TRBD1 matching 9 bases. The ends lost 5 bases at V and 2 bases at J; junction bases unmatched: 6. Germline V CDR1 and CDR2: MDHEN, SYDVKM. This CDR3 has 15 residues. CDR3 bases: TGTGCCAGCAGTCCGTTGACAGGGGGTAACACTGAAGCTTTCTTT. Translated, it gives CASSPLTGGNTEAFF.

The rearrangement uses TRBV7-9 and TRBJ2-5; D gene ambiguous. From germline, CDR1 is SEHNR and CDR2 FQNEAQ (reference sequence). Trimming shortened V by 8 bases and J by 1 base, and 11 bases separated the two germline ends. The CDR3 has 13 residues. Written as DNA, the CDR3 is TGTGCCAGCCGACGACTTACCCAAGAGACCCAGTACTTC. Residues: CASRRLTQETQYF.

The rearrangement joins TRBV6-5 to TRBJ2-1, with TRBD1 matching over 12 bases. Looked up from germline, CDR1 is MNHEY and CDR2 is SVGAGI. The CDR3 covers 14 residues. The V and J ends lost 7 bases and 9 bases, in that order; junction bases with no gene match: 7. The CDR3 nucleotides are TGTGCCAGCACCCCGGGACAGGGGGCAAGTGAGCAGTTCTTC. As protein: CASTPGQGASEQFF.

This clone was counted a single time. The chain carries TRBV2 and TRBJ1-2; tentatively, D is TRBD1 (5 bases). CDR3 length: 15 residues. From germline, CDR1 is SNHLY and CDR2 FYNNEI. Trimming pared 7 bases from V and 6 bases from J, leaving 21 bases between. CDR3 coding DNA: TGTGCCAGCACCCCCCGATGGGCGGGGGTACATGGCTACACCTTC. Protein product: CASTPRWAGVHGYTF.

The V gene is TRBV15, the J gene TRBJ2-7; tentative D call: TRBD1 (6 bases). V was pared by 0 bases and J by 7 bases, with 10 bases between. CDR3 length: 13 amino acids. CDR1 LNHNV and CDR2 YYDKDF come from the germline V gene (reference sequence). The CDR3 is CATSRDRTVEQYF. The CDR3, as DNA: TGTGCCACCAGCAGAGATCGGACAGTTGAGCAGTACTTC. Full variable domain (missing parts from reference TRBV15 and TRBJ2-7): DAMVIQNPRYQVTQFGKPVTLSCSQTLNHNVMYWYQQKSSQAPKLLFHYYDKDFNNEADTPDNFQSRRPNTSFCFLDIRSPGLGDTAMYLCATSRDRTVEQYFGPGTRLTVT.

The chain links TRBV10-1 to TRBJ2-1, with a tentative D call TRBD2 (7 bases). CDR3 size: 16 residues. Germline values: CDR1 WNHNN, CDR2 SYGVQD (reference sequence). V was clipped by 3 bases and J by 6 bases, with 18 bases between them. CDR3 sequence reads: CASSDRRGGWGNEQFF. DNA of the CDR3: TGCGCCAGCAGTGACCGGAGGGGGGGATGGGGCAATGAGCAGTTCTTC.

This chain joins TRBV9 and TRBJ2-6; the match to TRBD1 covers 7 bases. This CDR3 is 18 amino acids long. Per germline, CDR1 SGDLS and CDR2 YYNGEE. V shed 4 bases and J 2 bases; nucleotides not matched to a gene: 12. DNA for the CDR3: TGTGCCAGCAGCCCCACACTTTTACAGGGGACTGGGGCCAACGTCCTGACTTTC. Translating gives CASSPTLLQGTGANVLTF.

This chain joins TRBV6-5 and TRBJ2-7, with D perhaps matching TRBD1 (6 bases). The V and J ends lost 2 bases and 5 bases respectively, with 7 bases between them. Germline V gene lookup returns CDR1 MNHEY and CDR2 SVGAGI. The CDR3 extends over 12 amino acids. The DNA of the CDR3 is TGTGCCAGCAGTTACCCAGGGGACGAGCAGTACTTC. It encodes CASSYPGDEQYF.

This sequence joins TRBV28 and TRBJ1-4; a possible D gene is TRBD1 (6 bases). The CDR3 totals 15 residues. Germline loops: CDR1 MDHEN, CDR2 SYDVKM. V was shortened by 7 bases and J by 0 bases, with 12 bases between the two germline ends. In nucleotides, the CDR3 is TGTGCCAGCACCCCCAGGACAGCAACTAATGAAAAACTGTTTTTT. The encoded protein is CASTPRTATNEKLFF.

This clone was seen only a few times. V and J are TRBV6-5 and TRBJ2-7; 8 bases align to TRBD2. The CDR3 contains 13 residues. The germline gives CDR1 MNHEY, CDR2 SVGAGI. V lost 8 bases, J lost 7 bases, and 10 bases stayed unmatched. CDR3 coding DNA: TGTGCCAGCGCGGGAGGAGGGTTGGAGGAGCAGTACTTC. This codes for CASAGGGLEEQYF.

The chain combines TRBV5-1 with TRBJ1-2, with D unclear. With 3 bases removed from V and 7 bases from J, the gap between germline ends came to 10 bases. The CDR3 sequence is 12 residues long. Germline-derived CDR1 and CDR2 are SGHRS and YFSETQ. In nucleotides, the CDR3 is TGCGCCAGCAGCTGGTGGCCCCCTGGCTACACCTTC. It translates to CASSWWPPGYTF.

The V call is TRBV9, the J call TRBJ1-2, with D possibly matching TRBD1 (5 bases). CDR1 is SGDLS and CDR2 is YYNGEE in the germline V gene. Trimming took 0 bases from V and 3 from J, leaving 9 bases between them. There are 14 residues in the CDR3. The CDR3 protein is CASSVVPGDYGYTF. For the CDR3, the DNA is TGTGCCAGCAGCGTAGTTCCGGGGGACTATGGCTACACCTTC.

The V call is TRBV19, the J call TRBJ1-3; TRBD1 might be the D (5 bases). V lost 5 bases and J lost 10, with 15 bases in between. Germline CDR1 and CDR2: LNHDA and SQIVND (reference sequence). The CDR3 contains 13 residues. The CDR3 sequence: CASSSDTAWTIYF. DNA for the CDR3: TGTGCCAGTAGTTCGGACACCGCTTGGACCATATATTTT.

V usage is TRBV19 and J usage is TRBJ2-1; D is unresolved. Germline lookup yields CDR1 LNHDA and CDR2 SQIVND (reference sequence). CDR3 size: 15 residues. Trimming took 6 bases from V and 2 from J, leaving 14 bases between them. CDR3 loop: CASSPSESPYNEQFF. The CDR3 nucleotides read TGTGCCAGTAGCCCAAGCGAGTCACCCTACAATGAGCAGTTCTTC.

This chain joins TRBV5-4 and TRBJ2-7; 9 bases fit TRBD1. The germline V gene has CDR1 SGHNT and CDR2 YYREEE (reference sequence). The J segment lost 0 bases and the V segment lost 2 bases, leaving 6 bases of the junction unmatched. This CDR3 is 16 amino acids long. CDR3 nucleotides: TGTGCCAGCAGCTTTCCAGCGGGACAGGGCTCCTACGAGCAGTACTTC. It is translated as CASSFPAGQGSYEQYF.

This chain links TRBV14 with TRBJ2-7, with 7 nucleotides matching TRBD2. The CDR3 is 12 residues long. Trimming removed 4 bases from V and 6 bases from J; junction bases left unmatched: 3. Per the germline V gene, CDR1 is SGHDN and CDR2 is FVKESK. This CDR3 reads CASSLGLVEQYF. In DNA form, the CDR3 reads TGTGCCAGCAGCCTTGGACTAGTCGAGCAGTACTTC.

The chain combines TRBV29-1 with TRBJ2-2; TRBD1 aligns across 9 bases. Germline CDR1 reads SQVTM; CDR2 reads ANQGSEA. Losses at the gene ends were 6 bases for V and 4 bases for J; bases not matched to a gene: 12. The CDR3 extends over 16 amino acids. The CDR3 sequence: CSVAQGAGGITGELFF. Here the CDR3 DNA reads TGCAGCGTCGCACAGGGGGCAGGTGGAATCACCGGGGAGCTGTTTTTT.